Listed below are T cell receptor beta chains from one sample, sequenced in a study of control samples from healthy donors and cancer patients. Some clones are missing from TCRdb's copy, which holds only in-frame ones; the method was immunoSEQ multiplex PCR. Counted here are 150,000 or so clones, more than 80% occurring once; the ten biggest clones make up about 2.5%. The sample comprised blood. Source of these receptors: a middle-aged man in good health. Both conserved end residues are part of each CDR3. Fields, in order: V gene, clone size, D gene, J gene, CDR3 protein, CDR3 DNA. The D gene is left open where the match is weak. The size field is filled for only some rows; it gives once, few, many or a size class.

v_call: TRBV19; clone_size: NA; d_call: NA; j_call: TRBJ1-1; cdr3_aa: CASSGRTENTEAFF; cdr3_nt: TGTGCCAGTAGTGGCAGGACAGAGAACACTGAAGCTTTCTTT
v_call: TRBV6-6; clone_size: NA; d_call: TRBD1; j_call: TRBJ2-3; cdr3_aa: CASRVRGQVTDTQYF; cdr3_nt: TGTGCCAGCAGAGTGAGGGGGCAAGTAACAGATACGCAGTATTTT
v_call: TRBV6-6; clone_size: NA; d_call: TRBD1; j_call: TRBJ1-3; cdr3_aa: CASRSPGQSSGNTIYF; cdr3_nt: TGTGCCAGCAGGTCTCCGGGACAGAGCTCTGGAAACACCATATATTTT
v_call: TRBV9; clone_size: NA; d_call: NA; j_call: TRBJ2-3; cdr3_aa: CASSNLGDTQYF; cdr3_nt: TGTGCCAGCAGCAATCTCGGAGATACGCAGTATTTT
v_call: TRBV19; clone_size: few; d_call: TRBD1; j_call: TRBJ1-6; cdr3_aa: CASSMLQGADRADSPLHF; cdr3_nt: TGTGCCAGTAGTATGTTGCAGGGGGCGGATCGCGCTGATTCACCCCTCCACTTT
v_call: TRBV5-1; clone_size: NA; d_call: TRBD1; j_call: TRBJ1-5; cdr3_aa: CASSQDRGSNQPQHF; cdr3_nt: TGCGCCAGCAGCCAGGACAGGGGCAGCAATCAGCCCCAGCATTTT
v_call: TRBV3-1/TRBV3-2; clone_size: NA; d_call: NA; j_call: TRBJ1-1; cdr3_aa: CASSQVLNTEAFF; cdr3_nt: TGTGCCAGCAGCCAAGTACTGAACACTGAAGCTTTCTTT
v_call: TRBV2; clone_size: NA; d_call: NA; j_call: TRBJ2-2; cdr3_aa: CASSDSGRTGELFF; cdr3_nt: TGTGCCAGCAGTGACAGCGGACGGACCGGGGAGCTGTTTTTT
v_call: TRBV28; clone_size: NA; d_call: TRBD1; j_call: TRBJ1-2; cdr3_aa: CASQQGNYGYTF; cdr3_nt: TGTGCCAGTCAACAGGGGAACTATGGCTACACCTTC
v_call: TRBV12-3/TRBV12-4; clone_size: NA; d_call: NA; j_call: TRBJ2-3; cdr3_aa: CASRSGGTDTQYF; cdr3_nt: TGTGCCAGCAGGTCAGGAGGGACAGATACGCAGTATTTT
v_call: TRBV6-1; clone_size: NA; d_call: NA; j_call: TRBJ1-2; cdr3_aa: CASSENAATDYGYTF; cdr3_nt: TGTGCCAGCAGTGAAAACGCAGCAACAGACTATGGCTACACCTTC
v_call: TRBV5-4; clone_size: NA; d_call: NA; j_call: TRBJ2-3; cdr3_aa: CASSFADTQYF; cdr3_nt: TGTGCCAGCAGCTTTGCAGATACGCAGTATTTT
v_call: TRBV6-4; clone_size: NA; d_call: NA; j_call: TRBJ2-2; cdr3_aa: CASSILPGGTGELFF; cdr3_nt: TGTGCCAGCAGCATTCTCCCAGGAGGGACCGGGGAGCTGTTTTTT
v_call: TRBV19; clone_size: NA; d_call: NA; j_call: TRBJ2-7; cdr3_aa: CASSIGHYAAYEQYF; cdr3_nt: TGTGCCAGTAGTATCGGTCACTATGCGGCCTACGAGCAGTACTTC
v_call: TRBV5-4; clone_size: NA; d_call: NA; j_call: TRBJ2-3; cdr3_aa: CASSSRLPGDTQYF; cdr3_nt: TGTGCCAGCAGCTCCCGACTCCCCGGGGATACGCAGTATTTT
v_call: TRBV6-5; clone_size: NA; d_call: NA; j_call: TRBJ1-2; cdr3_aa: CASRVTSAAVYGYTF; cdr3_nt: TGTGCCAGCAGAGTTACTTCTGCGGCGGTCTATGGCTACACCTTC
v_call: TRBV3-1/TRBV3-2; clone_size: NA; d_call: NA; j_call: TRBJ2-3; cdr3_aa: CASSQTQDTQYF; cdr3_nt: TGTGCCAGCAGCCAAACTCAAGATACGCAGTATTTT
v_call: TRBV6-1; clone_size: NA; d_call: NA; j_call: TRBJ2-3; cdr3_aa: CASSEWNRGLRTDTQYF; cdr3_nt: TGTGCCAGCAGTGAATGGAACCGGGGTCTAAGGACAGATACGCAGTATTTT
v_call: TRBV12-5; clone_size: NA; d_call: NA; j_call: TRBJ1-1; cdr3_aa: CASGLVSEAFF; cdr3_nt: TGTGCTAGTGGTTTGGTCAGCGAGGCTTTCTTT
v_call: TRBV27; clone_size: NA; d_call: NA; j_call: TRBJ1-6; cdr3_aa: CASSLLARDSPLHF; cdr3_nt: TGTGCCAGCAGTTTATTGGCCAGGGATTCACCCCTCCACTTT
v_call: TRBV4-1; clone_size: NA; d_call: NA; j_call: TRBJ1-4; cdr3_aa: CASSHPFGSNEKLFF; cdr3_nt: TGCGCCAGCAGCCACCCATTCGGCTCTAATGAAAAACTGTTTTTT
v_call: TRBV6-5; clone_size: NA; d_call: TRBD1; j_call: TRBJ2-7; cdr3_aa: CASSHRGTGGSEQYF; cdr3_nt: TGTGCCAGCAGTCACCGAGGGACAGGGGGTAGCGAGCAGTACTTC
v_call: TRBV9; clone_size: NA; d_call: TRBD2; j_call: TRBJ2-2; cdr3_aa: CASSVVSGGNTGELFF; cdr3_nt: TGTGCCAGCAGCGTAGTTAGCGGGGGGAACACCGGGGAGCTGTTTTTT
v_call: TRBV19; clone_size: NA; d_call: TRBD1; j_call: TRBJ2-1; cdr3_aa: CASKPGQGYNEQFF; cdr3_nt: TGTGCCAGTAAGCCGGGACAGGGGTACAATGAGCAGTTCTTC
v_call: TRBV3-1/TRBV3-2; clone_size: NA; d_call: NA; j_call: TRBJ1-6; cdr3_aa: CASSQRGAYNSPLHF; cdr3_nt: TGTGCCAGCAGCCAACGGGGGGCCTATAATTCACCCCTCCACTTT
v_call: TRBV20-1; clone_size: NA; d_call: NA; j_call: TRBJ2-1; cdr3_aa: CSASVREKNEQFF; cdr3_nt: TGCAGTGCTAGTGTTCGCGAGAAGAATGAGCAGTTCTTC
v_call: TRBV6-1; clone_size: NA; d_call: TRBD2; j_call: TRBJ2-3; cdr3_aa: CASSDAPSGGPSTDTQYF; cdr3_nt: TGTGCCAGCAGTGATGCGCCTAGCGGGGGTCCTAGCACAGATACGCAGTATTTT
v_call: TRBV6-6; clone_size: few; d_call: TRBD1; j_call: TRBJ2-4; cdr3_aa: CASSGQGASKNIQYF; cdr3_nt: TGTGCCAGCAGTGGACAGGGGGCATCCAAAAACATTCAGTACTTC
v_call: TRBV10-2; clone_size: NA; d_call: NA; j_call: TRBJ2-5; cdr3_aa: CASLQSRGAKETQYF; cdr3_nt: TGCGCCAGCCTCCAGTCCCGTGGAGCAAAAGAGACCCAGTACTTC
v_call: TRBV9; clone_size: NA; d_call: TRBD2; j_call: TRBJ2-5; cdr3_aa: CASSVDLAGGLETQYF; cdr3_nt: TGTGCCAGCAGCGTAGATTTAGCGGGGGGGTTAGAGACCCAGTACTTC
v_call: TRBV6-5; clone_size: NA; d_call: TRBD1; j_call: TRBJ1-1; cdr3_aa: CASSSGTGLSFF; cdr3_nt: TGTGCCAGCAGTTCGGGGACAGGGCTTTCTTTCTTT
v_call: TRBV21-1; clone_size: NA; d_call: NA; j_call: TRBJ2-7; cdr3_aa: CASSKVPGHSSYEQYF; cdr3_nt: TGTGCCAGCAGCAAAGTTCCGGGACACAGTTCCTACGAGCAGTACTTC
v_call: TRBV2; clone_size: NA; d_call: NA; j_call: TRBJ1-4; cdr3_aa: CASISGGEDEKLFF; cdr3_nt: TGTGCCAGCATCTCGGGGGGCGAAGATGAAAAACTGTTTTTT
v_call: TRBV5-1; clone_size: NA; d_call: NA; j_call: TRBJ2-5; cdr3_aa: CASSTDYTQETQYF; cdr3_nt: TGCGCCAGCAGCACGGACTACACCCAAGAGACCCAGTACTTC
v_call: TRBV6-6; clone_size: once; d_call: TRBD1; j_call: TRBJ2-7; cdr3_aa: CASSTFWDRGNEQYF; cdr3_nt: TGTGCCAGCAGTACCTTTTGGGACAGGGGAAACGAGCAGTACTTC
v_call: TRBV2; clone_size: NA; d_call: TRBD1; j_call: TRBJ1-1; cdr3_aa: CASKLRDRNTEAFF; cdr3_nt: TGTGCCAGCAAGCTTCGGGACAGAAACACTGAAGCTTTCTTT
v_call: TRBV6-6; clone_size: NA; d_call: TRBD2; j_call: TRBJ2-1; cdr3_aa: CASSYLGRTRNEQFF; cdr3_nt: TGTGCCAGCAGTTACTTGGGCAGGACTAGGAATGAGCAGTTCTTC
v_call: TRBV6-5; clone_size: NA; d_call: NA; j_call: TRBJ2-1; cdr3_aa: CASRTNNEQFF; cdr3_nt: TGTGCCAGCAGAACTAACAATGAGCAGTTCTTC
v_call: TRBV13; clone_size: NA; d_call: TRBD2; j_call: TRBJ2-3; cdr3_aa: CASSSGTSGGGFRADTQYF; cdr3_nt: TGTGCCAGCAGCTCTGGGACTAGCGGGGGGGGTTTCCGGGCAGATACGCAGTATTTT
v_call: TRBV18; clone_size: NA; d_call: NA; j_call: TRBJ2-5; cdr3_aa: CASSPGPDPETQYF; cdr3_nt: TGTGCCAGCTCACCTGGACCGGACCCAGAGACCCAGTACTTC
v_call: TRBV27; clone_size: NA; d_call: NA; j_call: TRBJ2-6; cdr3_aa: CASKLTGANVLTF; cdr3_nt: TGTGCCAGTAAGCTTACTGGGGCCAACGTCCTGACTTTC
v_call: TRBV5-8; clone_size: NA; d_call: NA; j_call: TRBJ1-4; cdr3_aa: CASSFGPKLFF; cdr3_nt: TGTGCCAGCAGCTTCGGACCAAAACTGTTTTTT
v_call: TRBV5-1; clone_size: NA; d_call: TRBD2; j_call: TRBJ2-2; cdr3_aa: CASSVGSGGADTGELFF; cdr3_nt: TGCGCCAGCAGCGTGGGTAGCGGGGGGGCCGACACCGGGGAGCTGTTTTTT
v_call: TRBV7-9; clone_size: NA; d_call: TRBD1; j_call: TRBJ1-4; cdr3_aa: CASSLDRTGDEKLFF; cdr3_nt: TGTGCCAGCAGCTTAGACCGGACAGGGGACGAAAAACTGTTTTTT
v_call: TRBV6-5; clone_size: NA; d_call: NA; j_call: TRBJ1-2; cdr3_aa: CASSADQARVAGYTF; cdr3_nt: TGTGCCAGCAGCGCAGACCAGGCAAGGGTTGCTGGCTACACCTTC
v_call: TRBV27; clone_size: NA; d_call: TRBD2; j_call: TRBJ2-1; cdr3_aa: CASSWQGGWQFF; cdr3_nt: TGTGCCAGCTCTTGGCAGGGAGGGTGGCAGTTCTTC
v_call: TRBV7-8; clone_size: many; d_call: NA; j_call: TRBJ1-3; cdr3_aa: CASSLGAASGNTIYF; cdr3_nt: TGTGCCAGCAGCTTAGGGGCGGCCTCTGGAAACACCATATATTTT
v_call: TRBV15; clone_size: few; d_call: NA; j_call: TRBJ2-7; cdr3_aa: CATSRGYEQYF; cdr3_nt: TGTGCCACCAGCAGAGGATACGAGCAGTACTTC
v_call: TRBV4-1; clone_size: NA; d_call: TRBD1; j_call: TRBJ2-5; cdr3_aa: CASSPRQGRETQYF; cdr3_nt: TGCGCCAGCAGCCCGCGACAGGGAAGGGAGACCCAGTACTTC
v_call: TRBV2; clone_size: few; d_call: TRBD1; j_call: TRBJ2-7; cdr3_aa: CAVARDRGYEQYF; cdr3_nt: TGTGCCGTAGCCCGGGACAGGGGCTACGAGCAGTACTTC
v_call: TRBV29-1; clone_size: NA; d_call: TRBD2; j_call: TRBJ2-7; cdr3_aa: CSVEEGLAGNYEQYF; cdr3_nt: TGCAGCGTTGAAGAAGGACTAGCGGGGAACTACGAGCAGTACTTC
v_call: TRBV6-2/TRBV6-3; clone_size: NA; d_call: NA; j_call: TRBJ2-1; cdr3_aa: CASSYRGQINNEQFF; cdr3_nt: TGTGCCAGCAGTTACCGGGGACAAATAAACAATGAGCAGTTCTTC
v_call: TRBV4-2; clone_size: NA; d_call: NA; j_call: TRBJ1-2; cdr3_aa: CASSQEDGGNYGYTF; cdr3_nt: TGTGCCAGCAGCCAAGAAGACGGCGGGAATTATGGCTACACCTTC
v_call: TRBV3-1/TRBV3-2; clone_size: NA; d_call: NA; j_call: TRBJ1-3; cdr3_aa: CASSPYVRETGDTIYF; cdr3_nt: TGTGCCAGCAGCCCCTACGTCAGGGAGACGGGAGACACCATATATTTT
v_call: TRBV19; clone_size: NA; d_call: NA; j_call: TRBJ2-2; cdr3_aa: CASSIAAHQGELFF; cdr3_nt: TGTGCCAGTAGTATTGCCGCGCACCAGGGGGAGCTGTTTTTT
v_call: TRBV5-1; clone_size: NA; d_call: NA; j_call: TRBJ2-5; cdr3_aa: CASSLTGREETQYF; cdr3_nt: TGCGCCAGCAGCTTGACAGGGCGGGAAGAGACCCAGTACTTC
v_call: TRBV28; clone_size: NA; d_call: NA; j_call: TRBJ2-1; cdr3_aa: CASRFPAAGNTYNEQFF; cdr3_nt: TGTGCCAGCAGGTTCCCCGCGGCAGGGAACACCTACAATGAGCAGTTCTTC